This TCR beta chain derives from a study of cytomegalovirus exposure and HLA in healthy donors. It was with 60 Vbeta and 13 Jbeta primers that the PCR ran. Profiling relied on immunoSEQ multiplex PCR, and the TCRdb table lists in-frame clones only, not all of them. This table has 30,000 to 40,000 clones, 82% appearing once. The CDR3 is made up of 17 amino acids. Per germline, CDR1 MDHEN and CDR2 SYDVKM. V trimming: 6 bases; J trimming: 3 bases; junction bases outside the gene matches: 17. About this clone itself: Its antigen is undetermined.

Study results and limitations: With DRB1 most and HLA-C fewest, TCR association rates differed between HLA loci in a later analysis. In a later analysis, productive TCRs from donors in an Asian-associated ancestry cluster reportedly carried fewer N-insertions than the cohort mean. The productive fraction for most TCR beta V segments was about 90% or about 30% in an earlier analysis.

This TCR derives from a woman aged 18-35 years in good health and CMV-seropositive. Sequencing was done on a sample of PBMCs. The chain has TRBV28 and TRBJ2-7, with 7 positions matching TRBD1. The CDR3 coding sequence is TGTGCCAGCAGCCTTACCCCTACAGGGGTTCCTTTCTACGAGCAGTACTTC. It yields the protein CASSLTPTGVPFYEQYF.